The TCR beta chain under discussion was sequenced for a study of CD8+ T cells in alopecia areata. The wider study: The authors scored treated patients' severity by affected scalp percentage. Points from the study as a whole: Treatment with tofacitinib significantly lowered scalp clonality and reduced expanded CD8+ clones among the top 100. Many expanded lesional clones persisted in scalp and blood during tofacitinib. With patients, TCR sharing proved less clear than in mice, a difference possibly related to HLA.

Treatment here: oral pan-JAK inhibitor, 5-10 mg twice daily. On this clone: The antigen is undetermined.

As the sequencing template, cDNA was produced by extracting RNA and reverse transcribing it. Profiling relied on immunoSEQ multiplex PCR, and the TCRdb table lists in-frame clones only, not all of them. There are around 100,000 clones in the sample; about three fifths occur only once, and about 17% lies in the top ten. Germline trimming cut 1 base from V and 4 bases from J; bases unmatched to any gene: 6. The CDR3 totals 15 residues. Germline V gene lookup returns CDR1 PRHDT and CDR2 FYEKMQ (reference sequence). Sequencing was performed on CD8+ T cells sorted from blood, taken between weeks 55 and 65, from a patient treated with tofacitinib. The V gene is TRBV13, the J gene TRBJ2-7; 8 bases map to TRBD1. This clonotype was obtained from a human donor with alopecia areata. For the CDR3, the DNA is TGTGCCAGCAGCTTAGAGGCAGGGGGCGGGTACGAGCAGTACTTC. This translates into CASSLEAGGGYEQYF.